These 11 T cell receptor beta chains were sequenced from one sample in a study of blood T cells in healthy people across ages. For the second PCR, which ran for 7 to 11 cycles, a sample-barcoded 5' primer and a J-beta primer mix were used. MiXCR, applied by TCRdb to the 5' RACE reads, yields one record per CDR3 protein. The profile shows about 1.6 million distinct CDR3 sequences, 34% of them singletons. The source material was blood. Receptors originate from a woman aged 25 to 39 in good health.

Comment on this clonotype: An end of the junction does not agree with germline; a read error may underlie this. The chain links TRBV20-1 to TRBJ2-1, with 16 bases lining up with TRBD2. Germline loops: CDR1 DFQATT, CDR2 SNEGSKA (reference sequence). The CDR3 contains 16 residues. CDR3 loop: CSAGDRGTSGRDEQFF. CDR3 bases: TGCAGTGCTGGAGATCGTGGGACTAGCGGGAGGGATGAGCAGTTCTTC.

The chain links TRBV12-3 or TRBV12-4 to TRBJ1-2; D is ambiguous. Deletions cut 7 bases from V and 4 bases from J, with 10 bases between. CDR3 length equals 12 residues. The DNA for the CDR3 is TGTGCCAGCACTTCCCGGGCCTATGGCTACACCTTC. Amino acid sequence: CASTSRAYGYTF.

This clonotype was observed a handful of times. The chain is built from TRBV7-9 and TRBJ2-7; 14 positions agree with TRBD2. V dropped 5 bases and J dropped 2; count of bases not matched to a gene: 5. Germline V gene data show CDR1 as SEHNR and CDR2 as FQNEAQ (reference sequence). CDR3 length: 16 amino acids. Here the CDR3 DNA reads TGTGCCAGCAGCGCCCAGGGACTAGCGGGAGCCTACGAGCAGTACTTC. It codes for CASSAQGLAGAYEQYF.

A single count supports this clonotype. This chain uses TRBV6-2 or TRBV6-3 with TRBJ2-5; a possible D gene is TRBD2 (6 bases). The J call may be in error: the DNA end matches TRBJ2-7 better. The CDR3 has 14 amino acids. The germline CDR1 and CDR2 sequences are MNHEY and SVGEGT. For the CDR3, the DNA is TGTGCCAGCAGTTTCGCGGGGCTCTCTGGCGAGCAGTACTTC. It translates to CASSFAGLSGEQYF.

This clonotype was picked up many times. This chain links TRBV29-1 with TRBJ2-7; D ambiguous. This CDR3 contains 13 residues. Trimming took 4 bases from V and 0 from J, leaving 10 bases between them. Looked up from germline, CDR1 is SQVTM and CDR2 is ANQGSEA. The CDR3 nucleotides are TGCAGCGTTGTTGGGCTGTCCTCCTACGAGCAGTACTTC. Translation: CSVVGLSSYEQYF.

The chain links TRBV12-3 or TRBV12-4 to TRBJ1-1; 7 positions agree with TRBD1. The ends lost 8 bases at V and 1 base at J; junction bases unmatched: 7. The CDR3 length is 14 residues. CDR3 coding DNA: TGTGCCAGCCGGAAGGGGGCGACGAACACTGAAGCTTTCTTT. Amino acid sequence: CASRKGATNTEAFF.

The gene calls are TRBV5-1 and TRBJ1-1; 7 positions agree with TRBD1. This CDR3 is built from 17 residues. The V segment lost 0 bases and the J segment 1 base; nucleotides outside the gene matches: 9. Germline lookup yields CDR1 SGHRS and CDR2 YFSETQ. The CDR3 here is CASSLEQGPYPNTEAFF. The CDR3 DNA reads TGCGCCAGCAGCTTGGAACAGGGGCCATACCCGAACACTGAAGCTTTCTTT.

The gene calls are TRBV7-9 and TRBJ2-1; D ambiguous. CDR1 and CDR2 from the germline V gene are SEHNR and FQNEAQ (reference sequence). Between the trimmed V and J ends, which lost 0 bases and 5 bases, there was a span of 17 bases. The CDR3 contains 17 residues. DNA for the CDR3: TGTGCCAGCAGCTTAGCGCGAGGCCCCGGTGGGCACAATGAGCAGTTCTTC. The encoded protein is CASSLARGPGGHNEQFF.

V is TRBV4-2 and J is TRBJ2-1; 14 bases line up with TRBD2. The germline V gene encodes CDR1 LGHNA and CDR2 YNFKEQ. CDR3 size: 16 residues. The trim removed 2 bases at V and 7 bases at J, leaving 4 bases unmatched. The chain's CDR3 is CASSQPGLAGENEQFF. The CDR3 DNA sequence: TGTGCCAGCAGCCAACCGGGACTAGCGGGGGAAAATGAGCAGTTCTTC.

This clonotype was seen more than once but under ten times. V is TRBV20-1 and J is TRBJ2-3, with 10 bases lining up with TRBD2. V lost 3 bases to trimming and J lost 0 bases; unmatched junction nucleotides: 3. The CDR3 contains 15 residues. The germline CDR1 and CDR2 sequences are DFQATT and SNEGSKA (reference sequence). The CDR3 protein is CSASKREGSTDTQYF. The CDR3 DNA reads TGCAGTGCTAGTAAGCGGGAGGGTAGCACAGATACGCAGTATTTT.

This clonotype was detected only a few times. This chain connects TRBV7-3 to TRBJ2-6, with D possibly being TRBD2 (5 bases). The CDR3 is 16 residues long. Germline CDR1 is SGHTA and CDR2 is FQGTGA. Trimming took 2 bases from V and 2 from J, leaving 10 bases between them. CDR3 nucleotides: TGTGCCAGCAGCTTAGGGCGGGTGACTGGGGCCAACGTCCTGACTTTC. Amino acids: CASSLGRVTGANVLTF.